The present TCR beta chain was sequenced within a study of T-cell memory formation after mild COVID-19. CDR1 and CDR2 (germline): SSHAT, FNYEAQ (reference sequence). Trimming shortened V by 4 bases and J by 3 bases, and 10 bases separated the two germline ends. The CDR3 length is 13 residues. Regarding this clonotype: Its matching antigen is unknown.

General study points: Confirmation was lacking for SARS-CoV-2 specificity of second-wave clones that peaked on day 37. Clones that contracted clustered mainly in CM and EM if CD4+ and in EMRA if CD8+. Some clones that responded turned up in pre-infection memory, which suggests that cross-reactive memory joined in. Whereas later expanders leaned CD4+, clones contracting day 15 to 85 showed a balanced CD4/CD8 makeup.

Via MiXCR, TCRdb re-called the 5' RACE reads, giving one row per CDR3 protein. The profile covers approximately 35,000 distinct CDR3 sequences, with around 21% appearing a single time and roughly 1.4% taken by the ten largest. The sample comprised PBMCs or a T cell subset sorted from them (not recorded which). The sequence derives from an adult who had mild COVID-19 (a few samples of this study predate the infection). Cell type and time point are not known. This chain uses TRBV7-7 with TRBJ2-7, with D perhaps matching TRBD2 (6 bases). The CDR3 nucleotides are TGTGCCAGCAGCTCCGGGGGAGGCTACGAGCAGTACTTC. Translated: CASSSGGGYEQYF.